Below, 28 T cell receptor beta chains from the same sample are listed, as sequenced in a study of spatial heterogeneity in lung cancer. MiXCR was run by TCRdb on the 5' RACE reads, yielding one entry per CDR3 protein. The table includes more than 9,000 distinct CDR3 sequences, about 6% detected once. Sample time point: sample taken at primary tumor resection. The input material, whole RNA from tumor, nontumor lung or frozen PBMC, was sequenced unsorted. This material consisted of normal lung tissue next to the tumor, taken at surgery. These receptor sequences come from a male donor with early-stage non-small cell lung cancer.

This clonotype was detected ten times or more. The rearrangement links TRBV29-1 to TRBJ2-3; 8 bases are a match to TRBD1. Germline CDR1 reads SQVTM; CDR2 reads ANQGSEA. The CDR3 covers 14 residues. Trimming took 6 bases from V and 1 from J; bases not matched to a gene: 6. The CDR3 DNA reads TGCAGCGTGCGGTCGGGACAGGGCACAGATACGCAGTATTTT. This gives the protein CSVRSGQGTDTQYF.

This clonotype was counted at least ten times. This chain links TRBV12-3 or TRBV12-4 with TRBJ1-3; D gene ambiguous. The CDR3 length is 15 residues. V lost 7 bases and J lost 0, with 13 bases in between. CDR3 sequence reads: CASTSGSDSGNTIYF. Here the CDR3 DNA reads TGTGCCAGCACCTCCGGCAGCGACTCTGGAAACACCATATATTTT.

This clonotype was observed many times. This sequence joins TRBV19 and TRBJ1-5; D uncertain. The germline V and J ends were trimmed by 5 bases and 0 bases, with 23 bases remaining between them. The CDR3 covers 19 residues. CDR1 LNHDA and CDR2 SQIVND come from the germline V gene (reference sequence). DNA for the CDR3: TGTGCCAGTAGTTCCCGGATTAAGTTCGGTACTTATAGCAATCAGCCCCAGCATTTT. Translating it yields CASSSRIKFGTYSNQPQHF.

This clonotype was found many times. The chain carries TRBV11-3 and TRBJ2-1; 8 bases match TRBD2. The trim removed 1 base at V and 3 bases at J, leaving 5 bases unmatched. Germline values: CDR1 SGHNT, CDR2 YENEEA. This CDR3 is built from 16 residues. The CDR3 nucleotides are TGTGCCAGCAGCTTAGTCGGGGGGGAGTACTACAATGAGCAGTTCTTC. This codes for CASSLVGGEYYNEQFF.

The sample holds many counts of this clonotype. The CDR3 nucleotides are TGTGCCAGCAGCCCATTCCCCGGGACAGGCTATGGCTACACCTTC. Its protein is CASSPFPGTGYGYTF. The J gene is TRBJ1-2, the V gene TRBV12-3 or TRBV12-4; 8 nucleotides agree with TRBD1. Losses at the gene ends were 6 bases for V and 4 bases for J; bases not matched to a gene: 10. CDR3 size: 15 residues.

This clonotype was detected ten times or more. This chain uses TRBV24-1 with TRBJ2-3; 8 nucleotides line up with TRBD1. The germline gives CDR1 KGHDR, CDR2 SFDVKD. This CDR3 comprises 16 residues. Losses at the gene ends were 2 bases for V and 1 base for J; bases not matched to a gene: 4. The CDR3 DNA reads as TGTGCCACCAGTGATTCCCCGGGACAGGGCACAGATACGCAGTATTTT. It encodes CATSDSPGQGTDTQYF.

Regarding this clonotype: A read error may explain this, as a much larger clone is one base away. The chain joins TRBV6-6 to TRBJ1-2; D unclear. CDR1 and CDR2 (germline): MNHNY, SVGAGI (reference sequence). The CDR3 spans 13 residues. CDR3 residues: CPSSYQESNGYTF. In DNA, the CDR3 is TGTCCCAGCAGTTACCAGGAGTCGAATGGCTACACCTTC.

This clonotype was seen repeatedly, ten times or more. J is TRBJ2-1 and V is TRBV18; 7 bases fit TRBD1. CDR3 length equals 15 residues. V lost 6 bases to trimming and J lost 9 bases; unmatched junction nucleotides: 14. Per germline, CDR1 KGHSH and CDR2 LQKENI. The CDR3 is CASSIDRVGVGEQFF. As DNA, the CDR3 is TGTGCCAGCTCTATCGACAGGGTAGGAGTGGGTGAGCAGTTCTTC.

This clonotype was seen more than once but under ten times. Being one base from a much bigger clone, this may be a read error. The gene calls are TRBV30 and TRBJ2-1, with D perhaps matching TRBD2 (5 bases). The CDR3 sequence is 14 residues long. Germline lookup yields CDR1 GTSNPN and CDR2 SVGIG (reference sequence). The V end lost 8 bases, the J end lost 1 base, and 15 bases lay between the germline ends. The CDR3 loop is CARKKSGSYNEQFF. The CDR3 nucleotides are TGTGCCCGGAAAAAAAGCGGTTCCTACAATGAGCAGTTCTTC.

This clonotype has at least ten counts. The rearrangement joins TRBV10-3 to TRBJ1-2; D may be TRBD1 (6 bases). Per germline, CDR1 ENHRY and CDR2 SYGVKD. Trimming took off 6 bases at V and 3 bases at J, with 11 bases between the two ends. The length of the CDR3 is 13 residues. CDR3 region: CAIRGGADYGYTF. In DNA form, the CDR3 reads TGTGCCATCAGGGGGGGCGCGGACTATGGCTACACCTTC.

This clonotype was observed many times. The chain is built from TRBV6-5 and TRBJ2-2; possibly TRBD1 or TRBD2 for D (5 bases each). The CDR3 runs 14 residues. V gave up 7 bases and J gave up 8 bases, with 17 bases separating them. Germline lookup yields CDR1 MNHEY and CDR2 SVGAGI. This CDR3 reads CASIRGAGSGELFF. The CDR3 coding sequence is TGTGCCAGCATTAGAGGGGCTGGATCGGGGGAGCTGTTTTTT.

This clonotype appeared many times. V gene TRBV6-5 combines with J gene TRBJ2-7, with TRBD2 matching over 7 bases. After removal of 0 bases from V and 2 bases from J, the junction contained 4 bases not matched to a gene. CDR3 length equals 15 residues. Looked up from germline, CDR1 is MNHEY and CDR2 is SVGAGI. CDR3 sequence reads: CASSYSGEGPYEQYF. CDR3 DNA sequence: TGTGCCAGCAGTTACTCTGGGGAGGGTCCCTACGAGCAGTACTTC.

This clonotype was observed at least ten times. This sequence joins TRBV20-1 and TRBJ1-5, with 8 bases aligning to TRBD1. The CDR3 is 13 residues long. Germline lookup yields CDR1 DFQATT and CDR2 SNEGSKA (reference sequence). With 7 bases clipped from V and 4 bases from J, the junction kept 6 bases outside the gene matches. The DNA for the CDR3 is TGCAGTGGCGGACAGGGCGGAAATCAGCCCCAGCATTTT. Protein sequence: CSGGQGGNQPQHF.

This clonotype came up a few times. The chain couples TRBV18 to TRBJ2-1, with D possibly TRBD2 on 6 matching bases. Trimming pared 3 bases from V and 9 bases from J, leaving 12 bases between. Per germline, CDR1 KGHSH and CDR2 LQKENI. The CDR3 contains 13 residues. The CDR3 nucleotides read TGTGCCAGCTCACCTCCGGGAGCTAGTGAGCAGTTCTTC. Its translation: CASSPPGASEQFF.

By share, this clonotype counts as medium-sized. Germline is not matched at one junction end, which may reflect a read error. The chain uses TRBV6-5 and TRBJ1-4; D not resolved. This CDR3 is 13 amino acids long. Germline CDR1 and CDR2: MNHEY and SVGAGI. The CDR3 DNA follows: TGTGCCCGCAGACCGGCAACTAATGAAAAACTGTTTTTT. Its translation: CARRPATNEKLFF.

This clonotype was counted at least ten times. The J gene is TRBJ2-6, the V gene TRBV25-1; a weak D match, TRBD1 (5 bases). V was cut by 0 bases and J by 8 bases, with 11 bases left in between. The CDR3 is 15 residues long. Germline-derived CDR1 and CDR2 are MGHDK and SYGVNS. CDR3 sequence reads: CASSEYLGDTNVLTF. The CDR3 nucleotides read TGTGCCAGCAGTGAATATTTAGGGGATACCAACGTCCTGACTTTC.

This clonotype was seen repeatedly, ten times or more. V gene TRBV12-3 or TRBV12-4 combines with J gene TRBJ2-5, with 8 bases aligning to TRBD1. The CDR3 consists of 15 residues. With 6 bases clipped from V and 2 bases from J, the junction kept 8 bases outside the gene matches. The CDR3 is CASSRDRRVQETQYF. The DNA of the CDR3 is TGTGCCAGCAGCCGGGACAGGCGTGTTCAAGAGACCCAGTACTTC.

This chain joins TRBV27 and TRBJ2-6; D gene uncertain. The germline V and J ends were trimmed by 9 bases and 0 bases, with 9 bases remaining between them. CDR1 is MNHEY, CDR2 SMNVEV, per germline (reference sequence). CDR3 length equals 14 residues. The CDR3: CASTRSSGANVLTF. The CDR3 DNA follows: TGTGCCAGTACCAGAAGCTCTGGGGCCAACGTCCTGACTTTC.

This clonotype was seen repeatedly, ten times or more. The chain joins TRBV9 to TRBJ2-1; the D is unclear. Germline CDR1 SGDLS, CDR2 YYNGEE. V lost 4 bases and J lost 7, with 9 bases in between. The CDR3 has 12 amino acids. CDR3 sequence (DNA): TGTGCCAGCAGCCCTCAGACAAATGAGCAGTTCTTC. Amino acid sequence: CASSPQTNEQFF.

Ten or more counts support this clonotype. This chain joins TRBV18 and TRBJ2-1, with TRBD1 matching 8 bases. Trimming took 5 bases from V and 6 from J; bases not matched to a gene: 3. The germline V gene encodes CDR1 KGHSH and CDR2 LQKENI. The length of the CDR3 is 13 residues. The CDR3 loop is CASSLTGGNEQFF. Written as DNA, the CDR3 is TGTGCCAGCTCATTAACAGGGGGCAATGAGCAGTTCTTC.

This clonotype was picked up many times. The gene calls are TRBV29-1 and TRBJ2-3; a possible D gene is TRBD1 (6 bases). V lost 8 bases, J lost 5 bases, and 20 bases lay in between. The CDR3 covers 14 residues. Germline loops: CDR1 SQVTM, CDR2 ANQGSEA. The CDR3 here is CSSGYRQARDTQYF. In DNA, the CDR3 is TGCAGCTCAGGATACCGACAGGCCCGAGATACGCAGTATTTT.

This clonotype was counted ten times or more. The chain employs TRBV5-1 and TRBJ2-1; D unresolved. The CDR3 is made up of 12 amino acids. Trimming pared 0 bases from V and 8 bases from J, leaving 6 bases between. CDR1 SGHRS and CDR2 YFSETQ come from the germline V gene. The CDR3 loop is CASSLALDEQFF. The CDR3, as DNA: TGCGCCAGCAGCTTGGCCCTGGATGAGCAGTTCTTC.

This clonotype was found many times. This chain connects TRBV18 to TRBJ2-3; no clear D gene. This CDR3 spans 12 amino acids. Trimming took off 3 bases at V and 6 bases at J, with 7 bases between the two ends. Germline CDR1 reads KGHSH; CDR2 reads LQKENI. CDR3 region: CASSPVEDTQYF. The CDR3 coding sequence is TGTGCCAGCTCACCGGTAGAGGATACGCAGTATTTT.

The J gene is TRBJ2-2, the V gene TRBV19; 7 bases align to TRBD1. The CDR3 has 16 residues. Losses at the gene ends were 5 bases for V and 4 bases for J; bases not matched to a gene: 10. Germline V gives CDR1 LNHDA, CDR2 SQIVND (reference sequence). The CDR3 DNA reads as TGTGCCAGTAGTTCTCCAGGGGGATCGGGCACCGGGGAGCTGTTTTTT. It yields the protein CASSSPGGSGTGELFF.

This clonotype was seen only a few times. This chain joins TRBV7-6 and TRBJ2-1; 11 bases are shared with TRBD2. The CDR3 length is 15 residues. CDR1 and CDR2 from the germline V gene are SGHVS and FNYEAQ. V lost 5 bases, J lost 8 bases, and 8 bases stayed unmatched. In DNA, the CDR3 is TGTGCCAGCAGCGCCACTAGCGGGAGCATTCATGAGCAGTTCTTC. Translating gives CASSATSGSIHEQFF.

This clonotype came up once. The chain couples TRBV19 to TRBJ1-2; tentatively, D is TRBD1 (5 bases). Germline V gives CDR1 LNHDA, CDR2 SQIVND (reference sequence). This CDR3 is built from 16 residues. The V gene lost 4 bases and the J gene lost 2 bases, with 17 bases spanning the gap. The CDR3 here is CASSTLPGRVNYGYTF. CDR3 DNA: TGTGCCAGTAGTACTCTACCGGGACGGGTAAACTATGGCTACACCTTC.

This clonotype came up many times. The gene calls are TRBV24-1 and TRBJ2-2, with a weak D call TRBD1 (6 bases). V was pared by 2 bases and J by 6 bases, with 15 bases between. This CDR3 has 16 amino acids. The germline V gene has CDR1 KGHDR and CDR2 SFDVKD. The CDR3 region is CATSDSQGPWSGELFF. For the CDR3, the DNA is TGTGCCACCAGTGATTCACAGGGCCCGTGGTCCGGGGAGCTGTTTTTT.

This clonotype appeared many times. The chain employs TRBV6-5 and TRBJ2-1, with a possible D match to TRBD2 (5 bases). The ends were cut back, 4 bases at V and 0 bases at J, with 16 bases in the middle. CDR3 length: 17 amino acids. The germline gives CDR1 MNHEY, CDR2 SVGAGI. CDR3 region: CASSSPRRGSSYNEQFF. The CDR3 nucleotides are TGTGCCAGCAGTTCACCTCGCCGAGGGAGCTCCTACAATGAGCAGTTCTTC.